The text below deals with one T cell receptor (beta chain). Measured with immunoSEQ multiplex PCR; TCRdb has only the in-frame clones, and not every one. This sample carries thousands of clones, under 90% of them seen once, and the ten largest clones take roughly 12%. This sample stems from a study of technical replicates of blood from four donors. V trimming: 4 bases; J trimming: 4 bases; junction bases outside the gene matches: 6. Germline assignment: CDR1 MNHEY and CDR2 SMNVEV (reference sequence). The CDR3 covers 16 residues. The clonotype was recovered from a human donor in good health. Material: PBMCs. This sequence joins TRBV27 and TRBJ2-1, with TRBD2 matching over 11 bases. Here the CDR3 DNA reads TGTGCCAGCAGTTCCTCCGGGACTAGCGGATACAATGAGCAGTTCTTC. Its translation is CASSSSGTSGYNEQFF.